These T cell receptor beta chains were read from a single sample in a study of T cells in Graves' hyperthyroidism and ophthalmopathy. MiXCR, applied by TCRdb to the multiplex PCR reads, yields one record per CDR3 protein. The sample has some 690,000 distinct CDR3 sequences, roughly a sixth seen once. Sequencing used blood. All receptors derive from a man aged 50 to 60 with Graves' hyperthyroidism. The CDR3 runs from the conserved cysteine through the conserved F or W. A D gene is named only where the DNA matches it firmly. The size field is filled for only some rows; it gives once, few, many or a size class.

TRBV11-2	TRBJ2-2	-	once	TGTGCCAGCAGCTCGACAGCGGAAACCGGGGAGCCGTTTTTT	CASSSTAETGEPFF
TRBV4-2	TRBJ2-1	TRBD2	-	TGTGCCAGCAGCCAGAAATTAGCGGGAGGGTACAATGAGCAGTTCTTC	CASSQKLAGGYNEQFF
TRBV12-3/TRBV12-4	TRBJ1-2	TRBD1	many	TGTGCCAGCAATGACGGACAGGCCCATGGCTACACCTTC	CASNDGQAHGYTF
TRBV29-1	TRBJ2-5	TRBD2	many	TGCAGCGTACAACTAGCGGAGAAGGGTCGGGAGACCCAGTACTTC	CSVQLAEKGRETQYF
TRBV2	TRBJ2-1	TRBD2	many	TGTGCCAGCAGTGAATTGTCTAGCGGGAGTAGTGAGCAGTTCTTC	CASSELSSGSSEQFF
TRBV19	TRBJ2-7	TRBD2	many	TGTGCCAGTAAACTAGCGGTGAGCTCCTACGAGCAGTACTTC	CASKLAVSSYEQYF
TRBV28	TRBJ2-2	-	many	TGTGCCAGCAGTTTTACCGGGACCGGGGAGCTGTTTTTT	CASSFTGTGELFF
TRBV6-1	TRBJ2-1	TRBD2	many	TGTGCCAGCAGTTCCCTAATGGGGGCGGGAGGCCCGTCCCTCAATGAGCAGTTCTTC	CASSSLMGAGGPSLNEQFF
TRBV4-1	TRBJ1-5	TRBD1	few	TGCGCCAGCAGCCAAGGCGGACAGGCTGAACAGCCCCAGCATTTT	CASSQGGQAEQPQHF
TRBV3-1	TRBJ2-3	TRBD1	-	TGTGCCAGCAGCCCGGACAGGGGAGGAATAGATACGCAGTATTTT	CASSPDRGGIDTQYF
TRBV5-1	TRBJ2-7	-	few	TGCGCCAGCAGCTTGGCTCGGGAAAACTACGAGCAGTACTTC	CASSLARENYEQYF
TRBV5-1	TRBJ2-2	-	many	TGCGCCAGCAGCTTACAGGGAGGGAACACCGGGGAGCTGTTTTTT	CASSLQGGNTGELFF
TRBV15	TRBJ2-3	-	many	TGTGCCACCAGCAGGGACACCCTGTCAGATACGCAGTATTTT	CATSRDTLSDTQYF
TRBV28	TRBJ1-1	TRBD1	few	TGTGCCACGAGACAGGGCCCGAACACTGAAGCTTTCTTT	CATRQGPNTEAFF
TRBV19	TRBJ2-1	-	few	TGTGCCAGTAGTAGTTTGGGGACAACTGGGTGGGATGAGCAGTTCTTC	CASSSLGTTGWDEQFF
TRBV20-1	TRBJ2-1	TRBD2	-	TGCAGTGCTGGTCGACTAGCGTCCTACAATGAGCAGTTCTTC	CSAGRLASYNEQFF
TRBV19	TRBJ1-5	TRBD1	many	TGTGCCACTACCCCGTTGGGACAGGCTAATCAGCCCCAGCATTTT	CATTPLGQANQPQHF
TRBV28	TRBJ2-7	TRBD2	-	TGTGCCAGCACCTCTTTTGTAGCGGGAGCCTACGAGCAGTACTTC	CASTSFVAGAYEQYF
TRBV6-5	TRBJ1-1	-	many	TGTGCCAGCAGTTGGGTCGGGTCGACTTCCAACACTGAAGCTTTCTTT	CASSWVGSTSNTEAFF
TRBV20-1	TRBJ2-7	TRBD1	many	TGCAGTGCTAGACCCCTTTTGACAGGGAGCTCCTACGAGCAGTACTTC	CSARPLLTGSSYEQYF
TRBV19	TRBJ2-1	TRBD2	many	TGTGCCAGTAGCCCTGACCGCAGCGGGAGGGGCAGCTCCTACAATGAGCAGTTCTTC	CASSPDRSGRGSSYNEQFF
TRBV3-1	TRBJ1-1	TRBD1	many	TGTGCCAGCAGCCAAGTTCAGGGGGGAGCTTTCTTT	CASSQVQGGAFF
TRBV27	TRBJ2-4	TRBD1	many	TGTGCCAGCAGTTCCCTCCCAGGGGGCTCCGTTCGTGTAATTCAGTACTTC	CASSSLPGGSVRVIQYF
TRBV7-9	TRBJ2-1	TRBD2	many	TGTGCCAGCAGCTCCGAGGAGCGGGGGGGTAGTGAGCAGTTCTTC	CASSSEERGGSEQFF
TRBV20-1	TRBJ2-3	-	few	TGCAGTGCTCAAAGGACTAGCACAGATACGCAGTATTTT	CSAQRTSTDTQYF
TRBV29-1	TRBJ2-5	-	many	TGCAGCGTTGAAGAGCCTACACAAGAGACCCAGTACTTC	CSVEEPTQETQYF
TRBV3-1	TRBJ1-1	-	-	TGTGCCACCTCAGGAGCCACTGAAGCTTTCTTT	CATSGATEAFF
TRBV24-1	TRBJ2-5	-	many	TGTGCCACCAGTGTTTCAGGGTCGGAGACCCAGTACTTC	CATSVSGSETQYF
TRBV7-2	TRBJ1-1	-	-	TGTGCCAGCAGCTTATGGGAGAACACTCAAGCTTTCTTT	CASSLWENTQAFF
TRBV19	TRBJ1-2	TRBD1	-	TGTGCCAGTAGCAACCTCCGGACAGGGAAGAGCTATGGCTACACCTTC	CASSNLRTGKSYGYTF
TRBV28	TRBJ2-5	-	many	TGTGCCAGCAGTTTGGGGACACCCCAAGAGACCCAGTACTTC	CASSLGTPQETQYF
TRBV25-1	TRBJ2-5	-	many	TGTGCCAGCAGTGAGCTGACCGGGACAGCGGGAGAGACCCAGTACTTC	CASSELTGTAGETQYF
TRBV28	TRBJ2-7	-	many	TGTGCCAGCTCCGCCAGACAGGACTCCTACGAGCAGTACTTC	CASSARQDSYEQYF
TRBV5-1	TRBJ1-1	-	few	TGCGCCAGCAGCTTGGAATACTTGGGCGGAGGAACTGAACTATTGGACACTGAAGCTTTCTTT	CASSLEYLGGGTELLDTEAFF
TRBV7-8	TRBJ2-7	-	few	TGTGCCAGCAGTCCACGACTAATCTACGAGCAGTACTTC	CASSPRLIYEQYF
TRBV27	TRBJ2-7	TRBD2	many	TGTGCCAGCAGTTCACTAGCGGGAGTCTCCTACGAGCAGTACTTC	CASSSLAGVSYEQYF
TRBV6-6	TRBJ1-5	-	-	TGTGCCAGCAGTTACCTTAACAGGGATCAGCCCCAGCATTTT	CASSYLNRDQPQHF
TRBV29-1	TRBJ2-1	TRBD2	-	TGCAGCGATGTTTTGCGGGAGAATGAGCAGTTCTTC	CSDVLRENEQFF
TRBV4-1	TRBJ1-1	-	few	TGCGCCAGCAGCCAAGATCACCGTCTGAAAAGGTTGAACACTGAAGCTTTCTTT	CASSQDHRLKRLNTEAFF
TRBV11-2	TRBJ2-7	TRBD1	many	TGTGCCAGCAGCGCGCGACAGGGGTCCTACTCCTACGAGCAGTACTTC	CASSARQGSYSYEQYF
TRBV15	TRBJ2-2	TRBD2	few	TGTGCCACCAGCAGAGCCCATGGGTTGGGCGGGGGGAACACCGGGGAGCTGTTTTTT	CATSRAHGLGGGNTGELFF
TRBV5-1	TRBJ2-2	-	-	TGCGCCAGCAGCTTGCTAGCGAGCGGGGAGCTGTTTTTT	CASSLLASGELFF